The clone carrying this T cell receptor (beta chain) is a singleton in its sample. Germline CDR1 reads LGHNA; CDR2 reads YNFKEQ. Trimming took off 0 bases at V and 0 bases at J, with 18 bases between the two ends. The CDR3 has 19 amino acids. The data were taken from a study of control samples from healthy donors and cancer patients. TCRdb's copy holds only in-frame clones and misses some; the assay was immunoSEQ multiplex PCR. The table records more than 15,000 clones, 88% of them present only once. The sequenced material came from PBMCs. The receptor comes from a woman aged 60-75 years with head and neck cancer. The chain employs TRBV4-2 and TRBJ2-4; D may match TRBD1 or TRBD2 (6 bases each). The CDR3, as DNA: TGTGCCAGCAGCCAAGATAGGTATTCACAGGGACTAGCCAAAAACATTCAGTACTTC. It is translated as CASSQDRYSQGLAKNIQYF.